The T cell receptor beta chain described here comes from a study of T-cell memory formation after mild COVID-19. Employing constant-segment primers, 5'RACE generated TCR alpha and TCR beta cDNA libraries bearing sample barcodes and UMIs. MiXCR was run by TCRdb on the 5' RACE reads, yielding one entry per CDR3 protein. The data hold 150,000 to 200,000 distinct CDR3 sequences, with 20% to 25% observed a single time. V was shortened by 2 bases and J by 4 bases, with 5 bases between the two germline ends. CDR3 length equals 13 residues. Germline V lookup: CDR1 MRHNA, CDR2 SNTAGT. This clonotype was counted only a few times. Its specificity is not known. Study-wide points: Clones that contracted clustered mainly in CM and EM if CD4+ and in EMRA if CD8+. Still unconfirmed is whether the second-wave clones peaking on day 37 recognized SARS-CoV-2.

What was sequenced was PBMCs or a T cell subset sorted from them (not recorded which). The clonotype comes from an adult woman who had mild COVID-19 (a few samples of this study predate the infection). Cell type and time point are not known. The chain combines TRBV6-4 with TRBJ2-2; D not resolved. The CDR3 reads CASSDRSTGELFF. The CDR3 DNA follows: TGTGCCAGCAGTGACCGGTCCACCGGGGAGCTGTTTTTT.